This TCR beta chain emerged from a study of T cell repertoires in cytomegalovirus infection. About the research overall: Indicated by public TCR beta signatures were CMV infection and matching HLA type.

TCRdb fed the reads into MiXCR, producing one record per CDR3 protein. This sample yields some 480,000 distinct CDR3 sequences, of which 30% to 40% are seen a single time; 15% to 20% belongs to the top ten. V was clipped by 2 bases and J by 8 bases; unmatched bases: 2. The CDR3 is 13 residues long. The germline V gene has CDR1 SGHNT and CDR2 YENEEA. General study points: Accumulated public TCR beta family frequency recognized individuals carrying CMV together with the relevant HLA. HLA-C-restricted CMV-specific TCR beta clonotypes were dominant in the ex vivo response.

Ten or more counts support this clonotype. What it recognizes is unknown. V is TRBV11-3 and J is TRBJ1-1; 10 bases map to TRBD1. This clonotype was obtained from a human donor in good health (CMV status not recorded). Some clones in this sample may be carry-over from other donors' samples. The sample consisted of cultured PBMCs, taken from culture after CMV antigen stimulation. CDR3 sequence: CASSLRGQGEAFF. CDR3 DNA: TGTGCCAGCAGCTTAAGGGGACAGGGGGAAGCTTTCTTT.